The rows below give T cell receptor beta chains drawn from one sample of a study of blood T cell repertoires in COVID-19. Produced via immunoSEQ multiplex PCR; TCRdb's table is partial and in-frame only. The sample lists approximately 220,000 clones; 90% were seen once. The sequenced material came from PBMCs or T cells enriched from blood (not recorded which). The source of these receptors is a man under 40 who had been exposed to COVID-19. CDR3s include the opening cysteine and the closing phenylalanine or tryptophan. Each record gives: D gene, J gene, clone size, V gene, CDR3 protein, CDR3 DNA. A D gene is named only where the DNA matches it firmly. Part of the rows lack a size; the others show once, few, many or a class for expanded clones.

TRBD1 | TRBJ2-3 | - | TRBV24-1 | CATSDWDSGTDTQYF | TGTGCCACCAGTGATTGGGACAGCGGCACAGATACGCAGTATTTT
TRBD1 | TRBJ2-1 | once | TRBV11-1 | CASKTGGAFDEQFF | TGTGCCAGCAAGACAGGGGGCGCTTTCGATGAGCAGTTCTTC
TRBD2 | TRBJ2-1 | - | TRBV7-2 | CASNRLGGNDNEQFF | TGTGCCAGCAACCGACTGGGGGGGAATGACAATGAGCAGTTCTTC
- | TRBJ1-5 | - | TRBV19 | CASSRWTDNQPQHF | TGTGCCAGTAGTAGATGGACAGACAATCAGCCCCAGCATTTT
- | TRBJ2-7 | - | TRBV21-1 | CASSTQDSPDSEQYF | TGTGCCAGCAGCACACAGGACAGCCCGGATTCGGAGCAGTACTTC
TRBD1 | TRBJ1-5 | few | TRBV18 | CASSPGQGAPSNQPQHF | TGTGCCAGCTCACCAGGGCAGGGGGCTCCCTCCAATCAGCCCCAGCATTTT
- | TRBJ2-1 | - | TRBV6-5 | CASSYIGRDYNEQFF | TGTGCCAGCAGTTACATCGGTAGAGACTACAATGAGCAGTTCTTC
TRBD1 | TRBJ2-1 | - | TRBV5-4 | CASSPDRGSYNEQFF | TGTGCCAGCAGCCCTGACAGGGGATCCTACAATGAGCAGTTCTTC
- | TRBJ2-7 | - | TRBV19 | CASGFTGINEQYF | TGTGCCAGCGGGTTCACAGGGATCAACGAGCAGTACTTC
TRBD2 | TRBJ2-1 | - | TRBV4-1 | CASSPTSGRGRVF | TGCGCCAGCAGTCCAACTAGCGGCCGGGGGAGGGTCTTC
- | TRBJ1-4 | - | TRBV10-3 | CAISLGGISDSEKLFF | TGTGCCATCAGTTTGGGGGGGATAAGTGACAGTGAAAAACTGTTTTTT
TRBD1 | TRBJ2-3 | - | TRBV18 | CASSPRDRTSTDTQYF | TGTGCCAGCTCACCCCGGGACAGAACTAGCACAGATACGCAGTATTTT
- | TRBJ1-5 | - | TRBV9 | CASNQEGSNQPQHF | TGTGCCAGCAACCAGGAGGGGAGCAATCAGCCCCAGCATTTT
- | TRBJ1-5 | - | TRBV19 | CASSPGWAGSYNQPQHF | TGTGCCAGTAGTCCAGGTTGGGCAGGGTCTTACAATCAGCCCCAGCATTTT
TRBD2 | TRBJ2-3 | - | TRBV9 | CASTGTSFEGDTQYF | TGTGCCAGCACCGGGACTAGCTTCGAGGGGGATACGCAGTATTTT
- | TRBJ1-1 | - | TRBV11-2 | CASSLIGGTEAFF | TGTGCCAGCAGCTTAATCGGGGGCACTGAAGCTTTCTTT
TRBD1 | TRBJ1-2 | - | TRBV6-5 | CASEGTASYGYTF | TGTGCCAGTGAGGGGACAGCCTCGTATGGCTACACCTTC
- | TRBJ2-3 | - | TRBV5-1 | CASATSGDTQYF | TGCGCCAGCGCCACCTCGGGAGATACGCAGTATTTT
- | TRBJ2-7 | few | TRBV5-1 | CASSSDPGAFTWGRLYEQYF | TGCGCCAGCAGCTCCGACCCGGGTGCTTTTACGTGGGGGAGGCTCTACGAGCAGTACTTC
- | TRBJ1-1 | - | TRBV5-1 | CASSTGERNTEAFF | TGCGCCAGCAGCACGGGGGAGAGGAACACTGAAGCTTTCTTT
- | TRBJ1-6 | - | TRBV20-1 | CSASALLYWGQSSYNSPLHF | TGCAGTGCTAGTGCCCTATTATATTGGGGCCAGAGCTCCTATAATTCACCCCTCCACTTT
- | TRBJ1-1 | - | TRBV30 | CAWTRGTEAFF | TGTGCCTGGACGAGGGGGACTGAAGCTTTCTTT
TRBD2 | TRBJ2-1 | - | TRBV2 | CASQNPGLAYEQFF | TGTGCCAGCCAAAATCCGGGACTAGCGTATGAGCAGTTCTTC
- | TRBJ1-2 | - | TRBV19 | CASSIRWGDFARSGYTF | TGTGCCAGTAGTATACGTTGGGGAGACTTCGCGCGGTCTGGCTACACCTTC
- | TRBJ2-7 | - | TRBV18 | CASSKGTSGYEQYF | TGTGCCAGCTCCAAAGGGACATCTGGCTACGAGCAGTACTTC
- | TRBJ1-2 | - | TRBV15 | CATSRDRIPGGYTF | TGTGCCACCAGCAGAGATAGGATCCCAGGGGGCTACACCTTC
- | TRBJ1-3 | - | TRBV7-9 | CASSLALPGAGNTIYF | TGTGCCAGCAGCTTAGCGCTCCCAGGCGCTGGAAACACCATATATTTT
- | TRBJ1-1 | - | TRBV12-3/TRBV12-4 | CASSEGTEAFF | TGTGCCAGCAGCGAGGGTACTGAAGCTTTCTTT
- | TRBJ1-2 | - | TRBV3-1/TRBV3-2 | CASSQENSRWDYGYTF | TGTGCCAGCAGCCAAGAGAACTCCAGGTGGGACTATGGCTACACCTTC
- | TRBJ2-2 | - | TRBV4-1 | CASRPDSGELFF | TGCGCCAGCAGACCCGACAGCGGGGAGCTGTTTTTT
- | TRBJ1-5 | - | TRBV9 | CASSVGSYGNQPQHF | TGTGCCAGCAGCGTAGGGAGTTATGGCAATCAGCCCCAGCATTTT
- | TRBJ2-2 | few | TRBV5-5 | CASSLETRNTGELFF | TGTGCCAGCAGCTTGGAGACACGGAACACCGGGGAGCTGTTTTTT
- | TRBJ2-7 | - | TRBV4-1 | CASSQTTGHEQYF | TGCGCCAGCAGCCAAACCACAGGGCACGAGCAGTACTTC
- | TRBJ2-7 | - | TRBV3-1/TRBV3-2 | CASSQDRYEQYF | TGTGCCAGCAGCCAAGATCGCTACGAGCAGTACTTC
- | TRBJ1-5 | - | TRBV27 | CASSLRGYSNQPQHF | TGTGCCAGCAGTTTAAGGGGTTATAGCAATCAGCCCCAGCATTTT
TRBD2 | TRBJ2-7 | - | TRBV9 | CASSPGTSGGSYEQYF | TGTGCCAGCAGCCCAGGCACTAGCGGGGGCTCCTACGAGCAGTACTTC
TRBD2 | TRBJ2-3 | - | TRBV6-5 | CASIISGGILDTQYF | TGTGCCAGCATCATAAGCGGGGGGATTTTGGATACGCAGTATTTT
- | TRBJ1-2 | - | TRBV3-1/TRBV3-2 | CASSQAGLNYGYTF | TGTGCCAGCAGCCAAGCCGGACTTAACTATGGCTACACCTTC
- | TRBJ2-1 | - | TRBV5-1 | CASSDYNEQFF | TGCGCCAGCTCAGACTACAATGAGCAGTTCTTC
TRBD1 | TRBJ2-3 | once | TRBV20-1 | CSASDGQGTDTQYF | TGCAGTGCTAGTGACGGACAGGGGACAGATACGCAGTATTTT
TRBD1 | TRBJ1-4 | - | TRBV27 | CASSLSPGQGKGEKLFF | TGTGCCAGCAGTTTATCCCCGGGACAGGGGAAAGGAGAAAAACTGTTTTTT
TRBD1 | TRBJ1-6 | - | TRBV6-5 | CASSYGTGSSPLHF | TGTGCCAGCAGTTACGGGACAGGGTCCTCACCCCTCCACTTT
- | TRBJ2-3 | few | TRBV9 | CASSVDWGRRTDTQYF | TGTGCCAGCAGCGTAGACTGGGGGCGCCGCACAGATACGCAGTATTTT
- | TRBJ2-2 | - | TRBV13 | CASTEGANTGELFF | TGTGCCAGTACCGAAGGGGCCAACACCGGGGAGCTGTTTTTT
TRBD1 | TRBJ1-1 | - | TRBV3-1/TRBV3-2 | CASKTGTGGTEAFF | TGTGCCAGTAAAACCGGGACAGGGGGCACTGAAGCTTTCTTT
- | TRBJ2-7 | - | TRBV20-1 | CSASPHPSRGYEQYF | TGCAGTGCTAGTCCTCACCCCTCCAGGGGCTACGAGCAGTACTTC
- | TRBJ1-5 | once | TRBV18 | CAARGDSNQPQHF | TGTGCCGCCCGAGGAGATAGCAATCAGCCCCAGCATTTT